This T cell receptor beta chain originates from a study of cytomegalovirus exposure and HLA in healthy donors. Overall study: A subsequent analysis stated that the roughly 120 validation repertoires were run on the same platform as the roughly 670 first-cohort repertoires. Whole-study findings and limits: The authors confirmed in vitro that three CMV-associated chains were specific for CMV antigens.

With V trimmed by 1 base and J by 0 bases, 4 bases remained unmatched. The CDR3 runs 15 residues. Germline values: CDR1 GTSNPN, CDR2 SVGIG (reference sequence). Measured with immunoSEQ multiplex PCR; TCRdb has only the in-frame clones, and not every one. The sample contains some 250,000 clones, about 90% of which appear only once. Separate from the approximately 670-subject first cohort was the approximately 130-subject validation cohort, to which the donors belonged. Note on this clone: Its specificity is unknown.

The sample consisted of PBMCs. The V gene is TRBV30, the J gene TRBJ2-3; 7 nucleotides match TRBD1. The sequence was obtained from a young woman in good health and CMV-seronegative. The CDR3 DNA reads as TGTGCCTGGAGTGAAGGGACAGCTAGCACAGATACGCAGTATTTT. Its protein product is CAWSEGTASTDTQYF.